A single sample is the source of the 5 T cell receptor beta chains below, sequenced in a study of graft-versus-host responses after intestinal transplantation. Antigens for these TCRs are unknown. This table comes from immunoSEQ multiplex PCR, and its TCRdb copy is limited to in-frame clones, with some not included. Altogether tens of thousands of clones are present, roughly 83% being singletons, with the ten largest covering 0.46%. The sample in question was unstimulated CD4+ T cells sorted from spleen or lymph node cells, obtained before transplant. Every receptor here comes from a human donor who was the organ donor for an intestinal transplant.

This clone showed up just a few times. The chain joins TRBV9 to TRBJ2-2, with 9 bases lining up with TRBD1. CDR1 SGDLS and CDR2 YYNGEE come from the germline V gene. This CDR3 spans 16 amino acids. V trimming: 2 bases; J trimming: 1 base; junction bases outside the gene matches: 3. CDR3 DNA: TGTGCCAGCAGCGTTTGGGGACAGGGGAACACCGGGGAGCTGTTTTTT. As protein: CASSVWGQGNTGELFF. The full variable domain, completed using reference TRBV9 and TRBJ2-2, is DSGVTQTPKHLITATGQRVTLRCSPRSGDLSVYWYQQSLDQGLQFLIQYYNGEERAKGNILERFSAQQFPDLHSELNLSSLELGDSALYFCASSVWGQGNTGELFFGEGSRLTVL.

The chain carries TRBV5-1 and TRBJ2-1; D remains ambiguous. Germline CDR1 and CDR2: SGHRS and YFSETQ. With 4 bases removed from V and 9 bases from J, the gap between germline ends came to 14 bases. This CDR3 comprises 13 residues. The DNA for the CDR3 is TGCGCCAGCAGCGAGACCGTGGCAGGTGAGCAGTTCTTC. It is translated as CASSETVAGEQFF.

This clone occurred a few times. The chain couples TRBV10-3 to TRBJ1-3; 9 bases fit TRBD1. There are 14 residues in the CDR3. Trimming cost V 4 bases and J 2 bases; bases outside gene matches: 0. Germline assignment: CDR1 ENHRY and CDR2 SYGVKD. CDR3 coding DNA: TGTGCCATCAGTGGACAGGGGGCTGGAAACACCATATATTTT. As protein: CAISGQGAGNTIYF.

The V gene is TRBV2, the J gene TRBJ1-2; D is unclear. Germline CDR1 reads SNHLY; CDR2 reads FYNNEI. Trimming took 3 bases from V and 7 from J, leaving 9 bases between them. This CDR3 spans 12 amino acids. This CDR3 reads CASSETALGYTF. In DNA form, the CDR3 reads TGTGCCAGCAGTGAGACTGCCCTTGGCTACACCTTC.

DNA of the CDR3: TGTGCCTGGAGTGCACGGGGGGATCCCACAGATACGCAGTATTTT. Protein sequence: CAWSARGDPTDTQYF. This sequence joins TRBV30 and TRBJ2-3, with 7 bases lining up with TRBD2. This CDR3 region has 15 residues. Germline V gene lookup returns CDR1 GTSNPN and CDR2 SVGIG (reference sequence). The junction had 6 bases not matched to a gene; V was cut back by 1 base and J by 2 bases.